The rows below give T cell receptor beta chains drawn from one sample of a study of T-cell memory formation after mild COVID-19. MiXCR, run by TCRdb on the 5' RACE reads, gives a single entry per CDR3 protein. The data show roughly 43,000 distinct CDR3 sequences, with 7.5% to 10% seen just once and about 10% held by the top ten. Sequenced material: PBMCs or a T cell subset sorted from them (not recorded which). The receptor source for this set is an adult woman who had mild COVID-19 (a few samples of this study predate the infection). Cell type and time point are not known. CDR3s leave out the opening cysteine and the closing phenylalanine or tryptophan. Each record gives: clone size, V gene, CDR3 length, D gene, CDR3 protein. The D gene is left open where the match is weak. Only part of the rows carry a size: once, few, many, or a class if the clone is expanded.

few | TRBV20-1 | 11 | - | SATSPQGTEQY
many | TRBV5-5 | 11 | TRBD1 | ASSSHVRTGLF
- | TRBV24-1 | 14 | TRBD1 | ATSDPGTGSQETQY
many | TRBV4-1 | 14 | - | ASSPGQSSSYNEQF
- | TRBV7-3 | 13 | TRBD2 | ASSLRAGGPNEQF
- | TRBV2 | 12 | TRBD2 | ASSWRTRTDTQY
- | TRBV3-1 | 13 | - | ASSFAANFGDTQY
few | TRBV7-9 | 14 | - | ASSLEGQLPQETQY
- | TRBV6-1 | 11 | - | ASSYDRYYGYT
few | TRBV20-1 | 12 | - | SARGAGSPDTQY
- | TRBV5-1 | 13 | TRBD1 | ASSLEGTAAYEQY
few | TRBV10-3 | 10 | - | AIGDEYNEQF
few | TRBV18 | 10 | - | ASSPDNYGYT
few | TRBV20-1 | 12 | - | SASPRQGYNEQF
many | TRBV29-1 | 13 | TRBD2 | SVGRGGPAGYEQY
few | TRBV7-2 | 11 | TRBD2 | ASTRGEGLAPY
few | TRBV7-8 | 13 | TRBD1 | ASSLGTGMNTEAF
- | TRBV7-6 | 14 | TRBD2 | ASSYRTSGSSDTQY
many | TRBV29-1 | 11 | - | SASVFSTDTQY
few | TRBV24-1 | 12 | - | ATSDTNSADTQY
- | TRBV10-2 | 12 | TRBD2 | ASRSGGTYNEQF
few | TRBV2 | 15 | TRBD2 | ASSELPREGLSFEQF
many | TRBV20-1 | 12 | - | SARDIRGRNIQY
many | TRBV27 | 13 | TRBD2 | ASSLTSGGVSEQF
few | TRBV15 | 13 | - | ATSRAAGYTDTQY
many | TRBV6-5 | 11 | - | ASRFLSSSEQY
many | TRBV7-7 | 11 | TRBD1 | ASSLDRGYEQY
few | TRBV6-5 | 11 | TRBD1 | ASRRQGGQPQH
- | TRBV6-6 | 11 | - | ASSPPTGDIQY
many | TRBV18 | 13 | - | ASSPQPGSSYEQY
many | TRBV7-8 | 13 | - | ASSLAPGGRGEQY
- | TRBV5-1 | 12 | TRBD2 | ASSFSGGTETQY
few | TRBV7-2 | 15 | - | ASSRQGGLTGANVLT
- | TRBV11-3 | 11 | - | ASSLIGTGELF
many | TRBV4-1 | 16 | - | ASSQDMTGAVGANVLT
few | TRBV4-1 | 15 | - | ASSQFTTGSSSYEQY
- | TRBV24-1 | 15 | - | ATSDLPGNVAPDTQY
- | TRBV5-4 | 10 | - | ASSLEGLEQY
- | TRBV27 | 11 | - | ASSFKVGGKLF
- | TRBV20-1 | 14 | TRBD2 | SAREGTSGSYNEQF
few | TRBV20-1 | 18 | - | SARRGGPSFTEGLPYEQY
- | TRBV7-2 | 15 | - | ASSSTLGGAAKNIQY
many | TRBV24-1 | 16 | TRBD2 | ATSDLWSSGRGTDTQY
many | TRBV20-1 | 13 | TRBD2 | SARSASGPGDEQY
- | TRBV11-1 | 12 | - | ASSWGGLNTEAF
few | TRBV5-1 | 13 | TRBD1 | ASSRQGSFGNEQF
- | TRBV5-4 | 10 | - | ASSSHRETQY
many | TRBV5-1 | 13 | - | ASSLSGVVGETQY